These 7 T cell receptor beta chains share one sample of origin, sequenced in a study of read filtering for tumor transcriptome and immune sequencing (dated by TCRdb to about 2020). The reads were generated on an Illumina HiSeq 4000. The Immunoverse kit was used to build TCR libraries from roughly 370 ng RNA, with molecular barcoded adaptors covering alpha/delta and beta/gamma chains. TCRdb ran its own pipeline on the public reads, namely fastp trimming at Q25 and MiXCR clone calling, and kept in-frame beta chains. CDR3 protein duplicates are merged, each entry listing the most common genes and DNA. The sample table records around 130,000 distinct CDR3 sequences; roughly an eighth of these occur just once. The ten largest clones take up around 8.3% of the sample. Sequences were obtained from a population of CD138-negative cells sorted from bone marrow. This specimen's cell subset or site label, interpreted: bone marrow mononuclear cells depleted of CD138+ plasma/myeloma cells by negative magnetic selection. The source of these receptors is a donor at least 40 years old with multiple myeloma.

The CDR3 DNA reads TGCGCCAGCAGCTTGGTCGAGACACACAGAGCGGCTTTCTTT. Protein product: CASSLVETHRAAFF. The chain carries TRBV5-1 and TRBJ1-1; D is uncertain. CDR1 is SGHRS and CDR2 is YFSETQ in the germline V gene. The ends were cut back, 0 bases at V and 11 bases at J, with 17 bases in the middle. The CDR3 sequence is 14 residues long.

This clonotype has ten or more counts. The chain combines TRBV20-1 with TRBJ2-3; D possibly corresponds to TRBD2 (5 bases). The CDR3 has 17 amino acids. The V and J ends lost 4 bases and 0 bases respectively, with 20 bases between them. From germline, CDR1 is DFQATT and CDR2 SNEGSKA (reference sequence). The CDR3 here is CSATIGAADPSTDTQYF. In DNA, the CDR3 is TGCAGTGCTACCATAGGAGCGGCGGATCCTAGCACAGATACGCAGTATTTT.

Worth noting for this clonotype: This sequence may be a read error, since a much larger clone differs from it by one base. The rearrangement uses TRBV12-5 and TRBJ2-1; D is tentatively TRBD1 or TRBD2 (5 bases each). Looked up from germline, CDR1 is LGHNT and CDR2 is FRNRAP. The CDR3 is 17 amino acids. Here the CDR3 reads CASSPLWGKSSYNQQFF. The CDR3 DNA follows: TGTGCCAGCAGCCCCCTGTGGGGGAAAAGCTCCTACAATCAGCAGTTCTTC.

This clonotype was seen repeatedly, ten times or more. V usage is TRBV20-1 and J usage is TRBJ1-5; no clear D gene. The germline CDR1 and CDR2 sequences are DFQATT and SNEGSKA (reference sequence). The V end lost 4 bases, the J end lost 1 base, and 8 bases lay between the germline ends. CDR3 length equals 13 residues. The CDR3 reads CSATIDSNQPQHF. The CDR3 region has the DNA TGCAGTGCTACGATTGACAGCAATCAGCCCCAGCATTTT.

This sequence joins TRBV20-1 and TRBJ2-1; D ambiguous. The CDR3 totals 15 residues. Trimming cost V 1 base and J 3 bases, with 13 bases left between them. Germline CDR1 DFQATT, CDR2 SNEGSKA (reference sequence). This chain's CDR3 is CSARALGLLYNEQFF. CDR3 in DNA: TGCAGTGCTAGAGCCCTTGGGCTACTCTACAATGAGCAGTTCTTC.

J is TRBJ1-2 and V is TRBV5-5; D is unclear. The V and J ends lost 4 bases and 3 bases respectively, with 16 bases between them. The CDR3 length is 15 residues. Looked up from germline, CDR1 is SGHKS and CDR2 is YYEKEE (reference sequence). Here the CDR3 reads CASSPWGGSDYGYTF. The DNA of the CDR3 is TGTGCCAGCAGCCCCTGGGGAGGATCCGACTATGGCTACACCTTC.

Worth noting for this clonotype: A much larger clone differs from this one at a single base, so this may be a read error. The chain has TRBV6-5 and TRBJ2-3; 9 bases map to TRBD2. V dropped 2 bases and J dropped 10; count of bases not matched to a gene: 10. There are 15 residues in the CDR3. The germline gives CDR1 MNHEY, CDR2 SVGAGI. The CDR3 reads CASSYGLAGVDAQYF. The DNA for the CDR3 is TGTGCCAGCAGTTACGGGTTAGCGGGGGTGGATGCGCAGTATTTT.